The sequence of this TCR beta chain was determined in a study of T cells in Graves' hyperthyroidism and ophthalmopathy. Turning to this clonotype: Its matching antigen is unknown.

This CDR3 region has 15 residues. The germline V and J ends were trimmed by 5 bases and 0 bases, with 13 bases remaining between them. Germline V gives CDR1 SGHTA, CDR2 FQGNSA. The investigators amplified TCR beta CDR3 regions from RNA transcripts. During a first-round RT-PCR of the TCR CDR3, the HTBI primer set was used. TCRdb re-derived calls from the multiplex PCR reads in MiXCR, one entry per CDR3 protein. The table shows 550,000 to 800,000 distinct CDR3 sequences, with 16% occurring only once. Whole-study results and caveats: For ophthalmopathy, model prediction preceded onset by a median roughly 6.5 months.

The gene calls are TRBV7-2 and TRBJ1-1; D is possibly TRBD1 (5 bases). The specimen sequenced was blood. This TCR was sampled from a young man with Graves' hyperthyroidism. The CDR3 DNA reads TGTGCCAGCAGCAAGGGGCCAGTCTTGAACACTGAAGCTTTCTTT. It codes for CASSKGPVLNTEAFF.